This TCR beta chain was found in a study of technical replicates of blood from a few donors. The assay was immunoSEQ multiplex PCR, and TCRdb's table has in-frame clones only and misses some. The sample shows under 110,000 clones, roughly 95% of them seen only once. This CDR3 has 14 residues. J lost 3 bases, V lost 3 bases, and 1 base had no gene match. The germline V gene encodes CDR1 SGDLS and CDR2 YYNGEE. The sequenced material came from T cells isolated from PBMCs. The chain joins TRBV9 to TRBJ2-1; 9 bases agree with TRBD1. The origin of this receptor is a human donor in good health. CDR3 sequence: CASSAGQGYNEQFF. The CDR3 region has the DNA TGTGCCAGCAGCGCGGGACAGGGCTACAATGAGCAGTTCTTC.